A selection of T cell receptor beta chains follows, all from one sample in a study of T cells after posttransplantation cyclophosphamide. Clones were read by immunoSEQ multiplex PCR, and TCRdb kept only the in-frame ones, dropping some. Of approximately 4,700 clones listed, about 79% are singletons. Sequences were derived from PBMCs, sampled after allogeneic stem cell transplant with posttransplant cyclophosphamide. Source of these receptors: a male patient between 40 and 49 years old who received an allogeneic stem cell transplant from a related donor, was CMV-positive, and had acute and chronic GVHD. Some of the T cells might come from the graft donor. CDR3s include the opening cysteine and the closing phenylalanine or tryptophan. D genes are given only for firm matches.

TRBV6-5,TRBD2,TRBJ2-7,CASSYREASYEQYF
TRBV6-5,-,TRBJ2-5,CASSSPSSLQETQYF
TRBV13,-,TRBJ2-6,CASSSTGYGANVLTF
TRBV11-2,-,TRBJ2-1,CASSLVREQFF
TRBV30,TRBD1,TRBJ2-7,CAWGTAYEQYF
TRBV19,-,TRBJ1-1,CASSIGVWTEAFF
TRBV6-5,-,TRBJ1-5,CASSLTISNQPQHF
TRBV7-2,-,TRBJ2-7,CASTDGHEQYF
TRBV4-1,TRBD2,TRBJ2-3,CASSQELAGGWTDTQYF
TRBV27,TRBD2,TRBJ2-7,CASKKASGRYEQYF
TRBV28,TRBD1,TRBJ1-1,CASSSIRDRLNTEAFF